Described below is a single TCR beta chain sequence and its context. Its antigen is not yet known. Base qualities are not provided; no much larger clone lies one nucleotide away. These data come from a study of blood T cells in healthy people across ages (dated by TCRdb to the mid-2010s). Broadly, across the study: In model experiments, template switching captured about one uniquely barcoded TCR beta cDNA molecule for every two T cells. To track age-related changes in TCR beta repertoire diversity, the study relied on deep sequencing normalized with unique cDNA molecular identifiers. The donors were divided into four age groups: young (average around 15 years), middle-aged (about 41), aged (around 67) and long-lived (roughly 82). To avoid experimental bias, donors of different ages were distributed randomly across sequencing lanes. For two donors (one aged 18 to 30 and one aged 80 or older), the study analyzed two additional independent replicas of 1 million unique cDNA reads from the same blood draw. The full study reports these points: There was a strong correlation between observed TCR beta diversity and the percentage of naive T cells measured by flow cytometry. As age increased, observed TCR beta diversity per million T cells dropped in a roughly linear way, and a significant reduction was already evident by age around 41. Because the CMV infection status of the donors was unknown, age-related changes in expanded clonotypes may potentially have been confounded. Compared with the aged group, more naive CD4+ T cells, fewer expanded clones and increased TCR diversity were shown by the long-lived group, suggesting age selection. Conclusive comparison of naive and antigen-experienced compartments was prevented by the profiling of bulk unsorted PBMCs. Estimates of total diversity based on one million sequenced T cells were considered lower bounds and underestimates.

Donors were 35 to 40 systemically healthy Caucasian individuals from Russia aged roughly 6 to 90 years. Each donor gave roughly 11 milliliters of peripheral blood, drawn into EDTA-treated Vacutainer tubes. Ficoll-Paque density-gradient centrifugation was used to isolate PBMCs, with at least 6 million per sample. Trizol reagent was used to extract total RNA from the PBMCs, yielding at least 5.5 micrograms per sample. For every donor, an aliquot of PBMCs went through flow cytometry to measure the percentages of naive CD45RAhigh/CD27high T cells. CDR1 and CDR2 are read off the germline V gene (reference sequence) as DFQATT and SNEGSKA. The CDR3 measures 15 amino acids from cysteine to phenylalanine. CDR3 DNA only is kept here, 45 bases in frame from base 1. The V and J ends are trimmed by 0 bases and 0 bases, leaving 11 bases between them. The method behind the library was 5' RACE. The data were produced on an Illumina HiSeq 2500. The second PCR ran for roughly 7 to 11 cycles and used a J-beta primer mix along with a sample-barcoded 5' primer. A template-switch 5' adaptor carrying 12 random nucleotides introduced a unique molecular identifier onto each TCR beta cDNA molecule. At least 2.5 million CDR3-containing paired-end reads were obtained from each sample. First-strand cDNA was synthesized from all RNA with the Mint cDNA synthesis kit, primed by a TRBC-specific oligonucleotide. Following uracil-DNA glycosylase treatment, a first 18-cycle PCR with universal primers M1SS and BC2_uni_R was performed on all cDNA. Per the authors' processing: Each sample was normalized by randomly selecting 1 million high-quality reads, each carrying a distinct molecular identifier. Instead of being binned into consensus sequences, reads with shared molecular identifiers were discarded. MiTCR, run with a Q25 quality threshold and the strictest error-elimination algorithm, handled CDR3 identification, clonotype clustering and error correction. A nonparametric unseen species model using Euler transformation provided a lower-bound estimate of total TCR beta diversity. The raw public data were reprocessed by TCRdb itself: fastp quality trimming at Q25, MiXCR clonotype calling, in-frame beta chains only. For every CDR3 protein sequence, its rows merge into one entry that carries the most common genes and DNA. These V and J calls derive from TCRdb rather than the authors' analysis. Recorded for this sample are some 640,000 distinct CDR3 sequences; over 45% of them occurred a single time. The ten top clones hold 30% to 40% of the sample.

Material for sequencing was blood. The sequence joins TRBV20-1 to TRBJ1-1, with the D gene not clear enough to name. The sequence was obtained from a woman aged 55-75 years in good health. The nucleotides are TGCAGTGCTAGAGATCCCCTAGTGGTGAACACTGAAGCTTTCTTT. This encodes CSARDPLVVNTEAFF.